Following are 7 T cell receptor beta chains from one sample sequenced in a study of blood T cell repertoires in COVID-19. Profiling relied on immunoSEQ multiplex PCR, and the TCRdb table lists in-frame clones only, not all of them. The data hold fewer than 45,000 clones, with 78% observed a single time. Sequencing was performed on peripheral blood. All receptors come from a man in his sixties with acute or convalescent COVID-19.

The V call is TRBV28, the J call TRBJ1-4; 7 nucleotides align to TRBD1. V lost 5 bases and J lost 12; bases outside the gene matches: 6. This CDR3 has 12 amino acids. The germline V gene encodes CDR1 MDHEN and CDR2 SYDVKM. In DNA, the CDR3 is TGTGCCAGCAGTCCAAGGACAGGCGAACTGTTTTTT. Protein sequence: CASSPRTGELFF.

The chain couples TRBV12-3 or TRBV12-4 to TRBJ2-5, with D hard to call. This CDR3 is 13 amino acids long. V lost 5 bases and J 4 bases, leaving 11 bases between the germline ends. The CDR3 nucleotides read TGTGCCAGCAGTCTGGGCAGTCTAGAGACCCAGTACTTC. It codes for CASSLGSLETQYF.

The chain links TRBV5-1 to TRBJ2-2; TRBD2 might be the D (6 bases). The V end was cut by 2 bases, the J end by 0 bases, with 17 bases between. CDR3 length: 18 residues. In germline, CDR1 is SGHRS, CDR2 YFSETQ. The CDR3 reads CASSFIIGASANTGELFF. DNA for the CDR3: TGCGCCAGCAGCTTTATAATTGGAGCTAGCGCGAACACCGGGGAGCTGTTTTTT.

This clone was counted a few times. The genes are TRBV5-1 and TRBJ2-5; TRBD2 might be the D (6 bases). Germline-derived CDR1 and CDR2 are SGHRS and YFSETQ. V shed 1 base and J shed 5 bases, with 18 bases lying between them. The CDR3 totals 16 residues. DNA of the CDR3: TGCGCCAGCAGCTTGAGTAGCGGAGCCGGGACGGAGACCCAGTACTTC. It specifies CASSLSSGAGTETQYF. The full variable domain, with the rest looked up from reference TRBV5-1 and TRBJ2-5, is KAGVTQTPRYLIKTRGQQVTLSCSPISGHRSVSWYQQTPGQGLQFLFEYFSETQRNKGNFPGRFSGRQFSNSRSEMNVSTLELGDSALYLCASSLSSGAGTETQYFGPGTRLLVL.

The chain is built from TRBV10-3 and TRBJ1-5; possible D gene TRBD1, 6 bases. Germline V gives CDR1 ENHRY, CDR2 SYGVKD. Trimming stripped 3 bases from V and 4 bases from J, with 13 bases between. The CDR3 has 15 residues. The CDR3 loop is CAISDRGAGNQPQHF. The CDR3 DNA is TGTGCCATCAGTGATCGGGGGGCAGGGAATCAGCCCCAGCATTTT.

The chain is built from TRBV7-6 and TRBJ1-6; D gene ambiguous. Germline loops: CDR1 SGHVS, CDR2 FNYEAQ. The V gene lost 5 bases and the J gene lost 3 bases, with 11 bases spanning the gap. The CDR3 is 15 residues long. CDR3 sequence reads: CASSIVRDYNSPLHF. CDR3 in DNA: TGTGCCAGCAGCATCGTCCGGGACTATAATTCACCCCTCCACTTT.

This clone was detected only a few times. This chain connects TRBV28 to TRBJ2-7; 8 bases align to TRBD1. Germline CDR1 and CDR2: MDHEN and SYDVKM. The CDR3 sequence is 13 residues long. Trimming took 8 bases from V and 2 from J; bases not matched to a gene: 5. The CDR3 protein is CASRRTGTYEQYF. CDR3 DNA sequence: TGTGCCAGCCGCCGGACAGGGACCTACGAGCAGTACTTC.